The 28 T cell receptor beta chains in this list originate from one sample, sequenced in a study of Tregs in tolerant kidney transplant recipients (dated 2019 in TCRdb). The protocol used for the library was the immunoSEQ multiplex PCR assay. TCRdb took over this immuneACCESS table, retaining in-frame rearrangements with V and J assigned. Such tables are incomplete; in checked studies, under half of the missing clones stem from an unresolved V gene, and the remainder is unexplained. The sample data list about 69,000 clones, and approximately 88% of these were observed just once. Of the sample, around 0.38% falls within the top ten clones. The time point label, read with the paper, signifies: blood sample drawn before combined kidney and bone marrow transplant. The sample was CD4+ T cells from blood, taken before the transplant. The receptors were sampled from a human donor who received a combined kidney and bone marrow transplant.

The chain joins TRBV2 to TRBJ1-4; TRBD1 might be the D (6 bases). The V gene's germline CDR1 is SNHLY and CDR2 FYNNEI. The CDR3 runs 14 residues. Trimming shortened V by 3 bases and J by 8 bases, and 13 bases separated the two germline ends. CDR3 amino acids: CASSEPNQGEKLFF. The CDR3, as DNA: TGTGCCAGCAGTGAGCCTAATCAGGGGGAAAAACTGTTTTTT.

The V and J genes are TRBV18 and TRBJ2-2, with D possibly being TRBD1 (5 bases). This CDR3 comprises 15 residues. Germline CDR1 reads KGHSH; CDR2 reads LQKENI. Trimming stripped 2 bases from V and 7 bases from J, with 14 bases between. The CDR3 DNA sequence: TGTGCCAGCTCACCAGACAGAACACAGGACGGGGAGCTGTTTTTT. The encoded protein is CASSPDRTQDGELFF.

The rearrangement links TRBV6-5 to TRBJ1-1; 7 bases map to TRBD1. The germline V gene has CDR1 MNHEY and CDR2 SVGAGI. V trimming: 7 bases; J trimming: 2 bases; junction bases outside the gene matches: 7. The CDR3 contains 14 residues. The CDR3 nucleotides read TGTGCCAGCAAATTCGACAGGGTCAACACTGAAGCTTTCTTT. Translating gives CASKFDRVNTEAFF.

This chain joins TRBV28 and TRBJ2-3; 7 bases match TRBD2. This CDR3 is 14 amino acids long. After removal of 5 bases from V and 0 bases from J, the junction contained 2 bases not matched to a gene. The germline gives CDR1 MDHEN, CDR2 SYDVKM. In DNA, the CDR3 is TGTGCCAGCAGTACGGGGGGAAGCACAGATACGCAGTATTTT. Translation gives CASSTGGSTDTQYF.

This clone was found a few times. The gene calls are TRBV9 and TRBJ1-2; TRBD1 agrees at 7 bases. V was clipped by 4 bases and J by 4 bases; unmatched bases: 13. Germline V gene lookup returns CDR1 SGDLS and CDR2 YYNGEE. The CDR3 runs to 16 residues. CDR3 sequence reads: CASSTGVTQDSYGYTF. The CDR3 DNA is TGTGCCAGCAGCACAGGGGTCACTCAGGATTCCTATGGCTACACCTTC.

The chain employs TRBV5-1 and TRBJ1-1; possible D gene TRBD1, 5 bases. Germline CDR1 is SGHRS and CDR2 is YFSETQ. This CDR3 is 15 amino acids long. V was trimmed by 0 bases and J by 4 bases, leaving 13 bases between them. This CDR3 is CASSLEGRERTEAFF. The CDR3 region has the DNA TGCGCCAGCAGCTTGGAGGGCAGGGAACGCACTGAAGCTTTCTTT.

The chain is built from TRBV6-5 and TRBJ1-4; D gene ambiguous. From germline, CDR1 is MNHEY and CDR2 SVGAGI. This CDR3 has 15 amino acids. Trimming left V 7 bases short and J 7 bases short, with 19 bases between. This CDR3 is CASTLGRPGGEKLFF. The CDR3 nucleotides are TGTGCCAGCACCCTAGGCCGGCCTGGCGGTGAAAAACTGTTTTTT.

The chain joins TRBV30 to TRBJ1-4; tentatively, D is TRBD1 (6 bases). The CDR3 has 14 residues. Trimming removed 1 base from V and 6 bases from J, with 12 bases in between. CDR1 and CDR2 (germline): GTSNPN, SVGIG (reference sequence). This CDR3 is CAWSGSGEYEKLFF. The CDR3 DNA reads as TGTGCCTGGAGTGGGTCAGGGGAATATGAAAAACTGTTTTTT.

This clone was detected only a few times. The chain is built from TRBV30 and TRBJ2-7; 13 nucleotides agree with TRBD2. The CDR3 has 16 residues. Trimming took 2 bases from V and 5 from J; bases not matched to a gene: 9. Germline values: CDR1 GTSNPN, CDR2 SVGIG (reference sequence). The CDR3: CAWSPLLAGGLHEQYF. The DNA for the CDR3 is TGTGCCTGGAGTCCATTACTAGCGGGAGGGCTCCACGAGCAGTACTTC. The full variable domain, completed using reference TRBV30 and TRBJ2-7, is SQTIHQWPATLVQPVGSPLSLECTVEGTSNPNLYWYRQAAGRGLQLLFYSVGIGQISSEVPQNLSASRPQDRQFILSSKKLLLSDSGFYLCAWSPLLAGGLHEQYFGPGTRLTVT.

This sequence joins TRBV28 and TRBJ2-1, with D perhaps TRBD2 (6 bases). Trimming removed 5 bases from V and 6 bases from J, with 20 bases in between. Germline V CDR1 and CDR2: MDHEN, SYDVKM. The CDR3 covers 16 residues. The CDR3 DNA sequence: TGTGCCAGCAGTCGAAGGGTCCTAGCGCGGACCAATGAGCAGTTCTTC. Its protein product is CASSRRVLARTNEQFF.

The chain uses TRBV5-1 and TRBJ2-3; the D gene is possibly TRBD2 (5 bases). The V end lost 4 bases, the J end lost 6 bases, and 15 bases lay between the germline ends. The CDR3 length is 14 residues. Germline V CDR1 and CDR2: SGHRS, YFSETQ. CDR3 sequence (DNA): TGCGCCAGCAGCCCGAGCGGACCGGTGGATACGCAGTATTTT. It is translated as CASSPSGPVDTQYF.

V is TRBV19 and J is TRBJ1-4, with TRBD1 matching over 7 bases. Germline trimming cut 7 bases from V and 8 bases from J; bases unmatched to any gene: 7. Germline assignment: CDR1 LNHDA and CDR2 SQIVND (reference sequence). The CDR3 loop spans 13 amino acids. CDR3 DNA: TGTGCCAGTACCCCGGACAGGTCCGAAAAACTGTTTTTT. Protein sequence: CASTPDRSEKLFF.

The DNA of the CDR3 is TGTGCCTGGAGCCAAGCGACTAGCTTACACGAGCAGTACTTC. Its protein product is CAWSQATSLHEQYF. This sequence joins TRBV30 and TRBJ2-7; TRBD2 matches 7 bases. Germline CDR1 GTSNPN, CDR2 SVGIG (reference sequence). The CDR3 sequence is 14 residues long. V dropped 3 bases and J dropped 5; count of bases not matched to a gene: 10.

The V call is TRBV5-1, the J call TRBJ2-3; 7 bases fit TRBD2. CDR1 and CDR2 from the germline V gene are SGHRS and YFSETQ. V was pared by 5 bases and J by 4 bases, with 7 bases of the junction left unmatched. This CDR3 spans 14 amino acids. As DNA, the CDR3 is TGCGCCAGCAGACGAAGCGGGAACGCAGATACGCAGTATTTT. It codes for CASRRSGNADTQYF.

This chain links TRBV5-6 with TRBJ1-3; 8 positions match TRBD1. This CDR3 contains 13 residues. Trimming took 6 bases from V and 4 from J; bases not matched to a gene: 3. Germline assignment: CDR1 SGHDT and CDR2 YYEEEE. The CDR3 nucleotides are TGTGCCAGCACCGGACAGGGCGGAAACACCATATATTTT. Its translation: CASTGQGGNTIYF.

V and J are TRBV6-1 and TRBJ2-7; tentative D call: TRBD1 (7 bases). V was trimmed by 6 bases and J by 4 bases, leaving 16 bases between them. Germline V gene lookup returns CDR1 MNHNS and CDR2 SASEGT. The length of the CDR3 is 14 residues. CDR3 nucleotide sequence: TGTGCCAGCAGGGCGGGACAGAAATCGTACGAGCAGTACTTC. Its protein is CASRAGQKSYEQYF.

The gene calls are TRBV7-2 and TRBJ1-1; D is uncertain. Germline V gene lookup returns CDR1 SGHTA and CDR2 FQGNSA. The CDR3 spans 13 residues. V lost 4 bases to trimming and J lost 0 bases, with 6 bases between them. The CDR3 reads CASSSFLNTEAFF. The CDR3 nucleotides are TGTGCCAGCAGCTCATTCCTGAACACTGAAGCTTTCTTT.

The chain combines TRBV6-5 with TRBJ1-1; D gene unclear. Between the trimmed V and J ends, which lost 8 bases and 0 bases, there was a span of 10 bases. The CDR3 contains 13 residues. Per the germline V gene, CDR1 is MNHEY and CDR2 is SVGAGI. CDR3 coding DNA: TGTGCCAGCCTTCCCAGTCTGAACACTGAAGCTTTCTTT. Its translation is CASLPSLNTEAFF.

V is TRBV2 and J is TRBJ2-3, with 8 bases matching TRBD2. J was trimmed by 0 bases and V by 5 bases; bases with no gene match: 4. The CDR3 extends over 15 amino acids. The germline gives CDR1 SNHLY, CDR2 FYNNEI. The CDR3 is CASSRLASSTDTQYF. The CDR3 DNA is TGTGCCAGCAGTCGACTAGCGTCTAGCACAGATACGCAGTATTTT.

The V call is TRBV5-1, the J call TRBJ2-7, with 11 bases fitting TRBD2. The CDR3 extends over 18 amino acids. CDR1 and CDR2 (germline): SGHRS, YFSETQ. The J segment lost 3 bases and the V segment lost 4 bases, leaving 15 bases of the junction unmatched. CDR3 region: CASSMTGDTSGSFYEQYF. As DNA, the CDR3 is TGCGCCAGCAGCATGACCGGGGACACTAGCGGGAGTTTCTACGAGCAGTACTTC.

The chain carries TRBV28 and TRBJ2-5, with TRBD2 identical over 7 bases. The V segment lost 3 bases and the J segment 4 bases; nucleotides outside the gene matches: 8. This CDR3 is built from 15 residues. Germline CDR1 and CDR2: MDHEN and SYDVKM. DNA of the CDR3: TGTGCCAGCAGTTTGAGGCGGGAGCGGAGAGAGACCCAGTACTTC. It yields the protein CASSLRRERRETQYF.

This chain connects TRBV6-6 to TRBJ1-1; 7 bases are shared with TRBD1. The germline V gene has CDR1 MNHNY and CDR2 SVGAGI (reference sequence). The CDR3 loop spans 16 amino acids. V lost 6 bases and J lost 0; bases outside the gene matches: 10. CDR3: CASRDRPGQLNTEAFF. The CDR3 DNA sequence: TGTGCCAGCAGGGACCGACCGGGACAGCTGAACACTGAAGCTTTCTTT.

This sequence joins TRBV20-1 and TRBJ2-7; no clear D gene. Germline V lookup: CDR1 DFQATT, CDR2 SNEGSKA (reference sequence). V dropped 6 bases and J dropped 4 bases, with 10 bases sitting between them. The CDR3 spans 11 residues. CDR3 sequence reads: CSAALNYEQYF. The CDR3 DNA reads TGCAGTGCAGCACTAAATTACGAGCAGTACTTC.

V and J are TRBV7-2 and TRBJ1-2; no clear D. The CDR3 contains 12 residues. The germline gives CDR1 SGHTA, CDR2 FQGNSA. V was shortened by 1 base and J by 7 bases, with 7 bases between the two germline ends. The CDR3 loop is CASSLGRVGYTF. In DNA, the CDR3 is TGTGCCAGCAGCTTAGGCCGCGTTGGCTACACCTTC.

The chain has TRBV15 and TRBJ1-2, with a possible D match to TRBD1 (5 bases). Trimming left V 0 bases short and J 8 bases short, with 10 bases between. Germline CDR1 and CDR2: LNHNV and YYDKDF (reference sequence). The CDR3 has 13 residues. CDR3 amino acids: CATSRDSGVGYTF. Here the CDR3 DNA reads TGTGCCACCAGCAGAGATTCGGGGGTCGGCTACACCTTC.

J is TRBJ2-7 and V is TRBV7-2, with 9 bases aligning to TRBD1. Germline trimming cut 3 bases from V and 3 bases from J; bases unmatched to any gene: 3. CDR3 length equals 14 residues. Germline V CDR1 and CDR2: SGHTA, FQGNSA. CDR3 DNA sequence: TGTGCCAGCAGCTTCGGGACAGGGAACTACGAGCAGTACTTC. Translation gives CASSFGTGNYEQYF.

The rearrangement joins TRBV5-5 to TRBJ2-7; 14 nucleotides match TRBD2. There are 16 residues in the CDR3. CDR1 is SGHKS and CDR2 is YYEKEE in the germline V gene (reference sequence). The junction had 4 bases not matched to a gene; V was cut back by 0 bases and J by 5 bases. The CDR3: CASSLAGTSGSHEQYF. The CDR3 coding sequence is TGTGCCAGCAGCTTGGCCGGGACTAGCGGGAGCCACGAGCAGTACTTC.

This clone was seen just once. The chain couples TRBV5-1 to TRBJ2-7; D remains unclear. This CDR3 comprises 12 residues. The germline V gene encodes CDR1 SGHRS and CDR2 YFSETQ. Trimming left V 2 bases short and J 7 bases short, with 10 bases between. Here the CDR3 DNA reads TGCGCCAGCAGCTTAGCCGACGGGGAGCAGTACTTC. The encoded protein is CASSLADGEQYF. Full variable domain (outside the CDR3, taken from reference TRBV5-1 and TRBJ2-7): KAGVTQTPRYLIKTRGQQVTLSCSPISGHRSVSWYQQTPGQGLQFLFEYFSETQRNKGNFPGRFSGRQFSNSRSEMNVSTLELGDSALYLCASSLADGEQYFGPGTRLTVT.